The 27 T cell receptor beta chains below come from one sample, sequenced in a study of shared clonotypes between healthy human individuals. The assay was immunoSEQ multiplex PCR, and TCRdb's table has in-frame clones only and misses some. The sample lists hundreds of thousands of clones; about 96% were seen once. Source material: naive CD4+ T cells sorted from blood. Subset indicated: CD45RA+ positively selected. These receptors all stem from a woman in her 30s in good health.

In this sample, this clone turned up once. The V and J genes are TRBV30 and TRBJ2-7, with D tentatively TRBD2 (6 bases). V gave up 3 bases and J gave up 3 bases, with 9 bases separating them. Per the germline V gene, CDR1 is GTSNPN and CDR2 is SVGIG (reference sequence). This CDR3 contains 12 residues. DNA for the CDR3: TGTGCCTGGAGCGGGAGACTCTACGAGCAGTACTTC. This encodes CAWSGRLYEQYF.

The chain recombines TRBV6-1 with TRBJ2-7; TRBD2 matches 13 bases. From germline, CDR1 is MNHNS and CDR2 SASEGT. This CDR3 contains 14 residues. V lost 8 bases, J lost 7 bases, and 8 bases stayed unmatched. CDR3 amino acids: CASQWTSGSGEQYF. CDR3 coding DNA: TGTGCCAGCCAGTGGACTAGCGGGAGTGGGGAGCAGTACTTC.

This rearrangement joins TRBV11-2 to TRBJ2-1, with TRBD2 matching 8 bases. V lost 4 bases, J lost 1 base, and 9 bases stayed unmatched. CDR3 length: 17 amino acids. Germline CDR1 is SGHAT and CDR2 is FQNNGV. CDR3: CASSSRSGGRSYNEQFF. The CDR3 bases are TGTGCCAGCAGCTCCAGAAGTGGCGGGAGGTCCTACAATGAGCAGTTCTTC. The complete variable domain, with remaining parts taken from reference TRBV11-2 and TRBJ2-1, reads EAGVAQSPRYKIIEKRQSVAFWCNPISGHATLYWYQQILGQGPKLLIQFQNNGVVDDSQLPKDRFSAERLKGVDSTLKIQPAKLEDSAVYLCASSSRSGGRSYNEQFFGPGTRLTVL.

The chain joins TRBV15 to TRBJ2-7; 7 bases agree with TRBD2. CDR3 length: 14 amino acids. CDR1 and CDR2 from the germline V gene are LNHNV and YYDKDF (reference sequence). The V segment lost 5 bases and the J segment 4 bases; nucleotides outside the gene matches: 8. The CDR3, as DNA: TGTGCCACCAGCTCCCTTAGGGGAGGGTACGAGCAGTACTTC. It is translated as CATSSLRGGYEQYF.

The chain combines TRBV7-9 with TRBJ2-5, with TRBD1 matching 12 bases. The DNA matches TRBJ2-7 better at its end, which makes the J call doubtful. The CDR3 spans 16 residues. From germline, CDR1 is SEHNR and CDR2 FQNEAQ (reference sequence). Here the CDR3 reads CASSPRGRDRGHEQYF. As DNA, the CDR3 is TGTGCCAGCAGCCCAAGGGGCCGGGACAGGGGGCACGAGCAGTACTTC.

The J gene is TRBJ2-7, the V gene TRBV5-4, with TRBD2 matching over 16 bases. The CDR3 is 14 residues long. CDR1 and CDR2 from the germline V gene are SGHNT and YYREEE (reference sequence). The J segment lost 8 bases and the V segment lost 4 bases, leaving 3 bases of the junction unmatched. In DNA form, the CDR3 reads TGTGCCAGCAGCCCGGGACTAGCGGGAGGGCAGCAGTACTTC. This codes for CASSPGLAGGQQYF.

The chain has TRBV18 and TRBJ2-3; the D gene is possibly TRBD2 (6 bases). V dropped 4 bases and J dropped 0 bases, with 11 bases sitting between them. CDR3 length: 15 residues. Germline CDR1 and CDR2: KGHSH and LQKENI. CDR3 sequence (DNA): TGTGCCAGCTCACTTAGCGGAACTAGCACAGATACGCAGTATTTT. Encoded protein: CASSLSGTSTDTQYF. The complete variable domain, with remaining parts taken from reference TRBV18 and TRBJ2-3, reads NAGVMQNPRHLVRRRGQEARLRCSPMKGHSHVYWYRQLPEEGLKFMVYLQKENIIDESGMPKERFSAEFPKEGPSILRIQQVVRGDSAAYFCASSLSGTSTDTQYFGPGTRLTVL.

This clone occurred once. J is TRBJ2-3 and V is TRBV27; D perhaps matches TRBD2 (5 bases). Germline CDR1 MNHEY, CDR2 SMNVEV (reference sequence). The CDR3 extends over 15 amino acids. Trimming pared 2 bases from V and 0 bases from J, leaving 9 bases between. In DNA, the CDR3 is TGTGCCAGCAGTTTAGGCGGGCGGAGCACAGATACGCAGTATTTT. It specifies CASSLGGRSTDTQYF.

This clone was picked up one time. The CDR3 loop reads CSVGTVGNTIYF. The CDR3 coding sequence is TGCAGCGTCGGGACAGTTGGAAACACCATATATTTT. This chain links TRBV29-1 with TRBJ1-3; 7 bases are shared with TRBD1. The CDR3 runs to 12 residues. Trimming at V came to 6 bases and at J to 3 bases, leaving 2 bases not matched to a gene. Germline values: CDR1 SQVTM, CDR2 ANQGSEA.

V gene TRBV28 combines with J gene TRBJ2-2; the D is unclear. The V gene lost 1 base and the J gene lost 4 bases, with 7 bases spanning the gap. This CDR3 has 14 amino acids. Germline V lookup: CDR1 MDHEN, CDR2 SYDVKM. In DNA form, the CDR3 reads TGTGCCAGCAGTTTATCTGCTAGCACCGGGGAGCTGTTTTTT. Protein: CASSLSASTGELFF.

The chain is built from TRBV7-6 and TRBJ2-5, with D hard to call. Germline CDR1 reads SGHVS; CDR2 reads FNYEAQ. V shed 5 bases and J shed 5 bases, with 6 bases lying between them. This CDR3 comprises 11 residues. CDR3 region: CASSPWETQYF. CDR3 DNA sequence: TGTGCCAGCAGCCCTTGGGAGACCCAGTACTTC. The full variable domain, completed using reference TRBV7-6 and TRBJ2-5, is GAGVSQSPRYKVTKRGQDVALRCDPISGHVSLYWYRQALGQGPEFLTYFNYEAQQDKSGLPNDRFSAERPEGSISTLTIQRTEQRDSAMYRCASSPWETQYFGPGTRLLVL.

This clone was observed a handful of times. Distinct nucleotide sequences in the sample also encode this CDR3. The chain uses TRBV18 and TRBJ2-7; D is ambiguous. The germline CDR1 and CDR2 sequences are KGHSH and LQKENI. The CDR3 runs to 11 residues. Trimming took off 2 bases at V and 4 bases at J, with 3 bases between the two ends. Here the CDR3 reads CASSPGYEQYF. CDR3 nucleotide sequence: TGTGCCAGCTCACCAGGGTACGAGCAGTACTTC.

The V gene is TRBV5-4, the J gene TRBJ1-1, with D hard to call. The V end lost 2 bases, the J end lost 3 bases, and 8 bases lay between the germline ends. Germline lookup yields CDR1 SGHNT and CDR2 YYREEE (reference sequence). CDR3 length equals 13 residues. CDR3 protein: CASSLESYTEAFF. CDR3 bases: TGTGCCAGCAGCTTAGAATCATACACTGAAGCTTTCTTT.

CDR3 in amino acids: CAGRQGPLSGANVLTF. CDR3 in DNA: TGTGCCGGACGACAGGGCCCCCTGTCTGGGGCCAACGTCCTGACTTTC. The V gene is TRBV2, the J gene TRBJ2-6; 7 bases fit TRBD1. The CDR3 totals 16 residues. The V segment lost 11 bases and the J segment 1 base; nucleotides outside the gene matches: 11. CDR1 and CDR2 from the germline V gene are SNHLY and FYNNEI.

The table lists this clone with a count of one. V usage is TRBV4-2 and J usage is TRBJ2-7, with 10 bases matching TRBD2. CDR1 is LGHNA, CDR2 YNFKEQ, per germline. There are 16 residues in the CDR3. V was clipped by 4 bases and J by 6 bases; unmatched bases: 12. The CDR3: CASSPGLAGVSGEQYF. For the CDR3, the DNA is TGTGCCAGCAGCCCCGGGCTAGCGGGAGTGAGCGGCGAGCAGTACTTC.

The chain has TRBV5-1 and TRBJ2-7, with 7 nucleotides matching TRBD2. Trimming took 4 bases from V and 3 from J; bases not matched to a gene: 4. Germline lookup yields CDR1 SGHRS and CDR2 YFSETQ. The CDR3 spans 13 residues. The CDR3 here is CASSPGGVYEQYF. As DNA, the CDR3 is TGCGCCAGCAGCCCGGGAGGAGTCTACGAGCAGTACTTC.

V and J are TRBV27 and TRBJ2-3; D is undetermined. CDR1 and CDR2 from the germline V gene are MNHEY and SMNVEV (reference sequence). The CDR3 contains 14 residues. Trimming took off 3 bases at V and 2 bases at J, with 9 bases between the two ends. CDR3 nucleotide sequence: TGTGCCAGCAGTTTTGGCAGAGACACAGATACGCAGTATTTT. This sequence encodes CASSFGRDTDTQYF.

The CDR3 spells CASSLSGVDTEAFF. For the CDR3, the DNA is TGCGCCAGCAGCTTGTCGGGGGTGGACACTGAAGCTTTCTTT. The V call is TRBV5-1, the J call TRBJ1-1; D perhaps matches TRBD1 (5 bases). The ends were cut back, 1 base at V and 3 bases at J, with 10 bases in the middle. This CDR3 is built from 14 residues. Germline loops: CDR1 SGHRS, CDR2 YFSETQ. The complete variable domain, with remaining parts taken from reference TRBV5-1 and TRBJ1-1, reads KAGVTQTPRYLIKTRGQQVTLSCSPISGHRSVSWYQQTPGQGLQFLFEYFSETQRNKGNFPGRFSGRQFSNSRSEMNVSTLELGDSALYLCASSLSGVDTEAFFGQGTRLTVV.

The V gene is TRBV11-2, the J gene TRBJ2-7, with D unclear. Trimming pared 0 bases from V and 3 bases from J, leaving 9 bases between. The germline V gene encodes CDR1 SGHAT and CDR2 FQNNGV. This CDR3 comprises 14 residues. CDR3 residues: CASSLELNGYEQYF. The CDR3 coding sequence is TGTGCCAGCAGCTTAGAGTTGAACGGCTACGAGCAGTACTTC.

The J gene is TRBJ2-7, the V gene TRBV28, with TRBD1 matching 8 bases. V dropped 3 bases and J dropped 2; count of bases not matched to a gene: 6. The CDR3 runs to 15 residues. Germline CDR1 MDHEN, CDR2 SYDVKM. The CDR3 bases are TGTGCCAGCAGTTTCTCACAGGGGGGAACCTACGAGCAGTACTTC. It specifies CASSFSQGGTYEQYF.

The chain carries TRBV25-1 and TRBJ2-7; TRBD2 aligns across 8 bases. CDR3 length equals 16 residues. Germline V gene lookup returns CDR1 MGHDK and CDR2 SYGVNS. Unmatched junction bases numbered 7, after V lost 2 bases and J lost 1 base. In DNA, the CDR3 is TGTGCCAGCAGTGAACTTGGGACTAGTACGTCCTACGAGCAGTACTTC. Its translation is CASSELGTSTSYEQYF.

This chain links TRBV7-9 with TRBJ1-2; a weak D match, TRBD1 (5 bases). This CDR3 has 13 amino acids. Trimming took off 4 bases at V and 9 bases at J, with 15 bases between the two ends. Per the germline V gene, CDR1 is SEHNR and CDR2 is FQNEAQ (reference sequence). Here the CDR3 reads CASSSYGHASYTF. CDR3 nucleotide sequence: TGTGCCAGCAGCTCCTACGGACACGCCAGCTACACCTTC.

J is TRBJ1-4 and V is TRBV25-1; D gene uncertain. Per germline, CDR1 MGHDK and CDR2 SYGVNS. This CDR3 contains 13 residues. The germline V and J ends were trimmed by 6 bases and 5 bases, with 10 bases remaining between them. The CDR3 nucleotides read TGTGCCAGCAGCAGATGGCAGAATGAAAAACTGTTTTTT. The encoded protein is CASSRWQNEKLFF. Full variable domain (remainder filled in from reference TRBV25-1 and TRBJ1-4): EADIYQTPRYLVIGTGKKITLECSQTMGHDKMYWYQQDPGMELHLIHYSYGVNSTEKGDLSSESTVSRIRTEHFPLTLESARPSHTSQYLCASSRWQNEKLFFGSGTQLSVL.

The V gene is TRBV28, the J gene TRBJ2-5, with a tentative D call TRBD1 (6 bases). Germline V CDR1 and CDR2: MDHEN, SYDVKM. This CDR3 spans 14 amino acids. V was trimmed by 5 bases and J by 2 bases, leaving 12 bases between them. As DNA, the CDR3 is TGTGCCAGCAGTCCCGGACAGATACAAGAGACCCAGTACTTC. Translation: CASSPGQIQETQYF.

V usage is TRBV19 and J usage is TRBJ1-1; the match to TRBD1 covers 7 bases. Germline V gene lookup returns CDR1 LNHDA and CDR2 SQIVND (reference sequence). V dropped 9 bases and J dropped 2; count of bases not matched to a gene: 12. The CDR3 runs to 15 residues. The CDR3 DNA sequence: TGTGCCAGCCTGCCCCGTGAGGGGGCCAACACTGAAGCTTTCTTT. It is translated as CASLPREGANTEAFF.

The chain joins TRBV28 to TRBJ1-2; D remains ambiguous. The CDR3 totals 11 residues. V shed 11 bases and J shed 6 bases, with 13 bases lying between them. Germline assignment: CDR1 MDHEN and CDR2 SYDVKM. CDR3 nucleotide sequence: TGTGCCGCAGAGAGCTTGCATGGCTACACCTTC. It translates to CAAESLHGYTF.

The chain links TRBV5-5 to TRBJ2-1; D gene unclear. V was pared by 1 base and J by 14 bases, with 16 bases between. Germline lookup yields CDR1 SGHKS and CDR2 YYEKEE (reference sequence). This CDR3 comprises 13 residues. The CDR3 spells CASSLFSSRLEFF. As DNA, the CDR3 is TGTGCCAGCAGCTTGTTTTCCTCCCGGTTAGAGTTCTTC. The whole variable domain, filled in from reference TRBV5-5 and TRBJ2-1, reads DAGVTQSPTHLIKTRGQQVTLRCSPISGHKSVSWYQQVLGQGPQFIFQYYEKEERGRGNFPDRFSARQFPNYSSELNVNALLLGDSALYLCASSLFSSRLEFFGPGTRLTVL.